The 19 T cell receptor beta chains listed next were all sequenced from one sample in a study of metastatic and nonmetastatic thyroid tumors. TCRdb re-processed the PCR reads through MiXCR. The table has fewer than 20,000 clones, 25% to 30% seen once. Patients underwent thyroid surgery, and none had received any treatment before it. Material for sequencing was tumor tissue. The origin of the receptors is a female donor with papillary thyroid cancer or a benign thyroid nodule (not recorded which). Some clones in this sample may be carry-over from other donors' samples.

This clone was counted many times. The rearrangement uses TRBV20-1 and TRBJ2-6; maybe TRBD2 (5 bases). CDR1 and CDR2 from the germline V gene are DFQATT and SNEGSKA (reference sequence). Trimming removed 5 bases at V and 4 bases at J, with 21 bases between. The CDR3 is 17 amino acids. The CDR3 protein is CSASPPARGSGANVLTF. CDR3 nucleotides: TGCAGTGCTTCCCCACCCGCGCGAGGGTCCGGGGCCAACGTCCTGACTTTC.

This clone has only a few counts. This sequence joins TRBV6-2 or TRBV6-3 and TRBJ2-1, with D possibly being TRBD1 or TRBD2 (6 bases each). Germline-derived CDR1 and CDR2 are MNHEY and SVGEGT. V dropped 4 bases and J dropped 10 bases, with 23 bases sitting between them. The CDR3 totals 16 residues. In DNA form, the CDR3 reads TGTGCCAGCAGTTCCCCAACTAGCTCAAGGGGGGACGAGCAGTTCTTC. It translates to CASSSPTSSRGDEQFF.

The chain links TRBV27 to TRBJ1-6, with D hard to call. V was trimmed by 3 bases and J by 8 bases, leaving 8 bases between them. Germline V lookup: CDR1 MNHEY, CDR2 SMNVEV (reference sequence). This CDR3 has 13 amino acids. The CDR3 DNA reads TGTGCCAGCAGTTTCCGAGAGGATTCACCCCTCCACTTT. This encodes CASSFREDSPLHF.

The CDR3, as DNA: TGCAGTGCTAGAGATGGACAGGGGGCCCCCTACGAGCAGTACTTC. Translating it yields CSARDGQGAPYEQYF. The rearrangement uses TRBV20-1 and TRBJ2-7; 11 nucleotides match TRBD1. The ends lost 0 bases at V and 2 bases at J; junction bases unmatched: 3. This CDR3 comprises 15 residues. CDR1 is DFQATT, CDR2 SNEGSKA, per germline (reference sequence).

This clone was recorded a few times. The CDR3 DNA is TGTGCCAGCAGTGAGACTAGCGGGGGGCAAGAGACCCAGTACTTC. Its protein product is CASSETSGGQETQYF. V gene TRBV6-1 combines with J gene TRBJ2-5, with TRBD2 matching over 13 bases. This CDR3 is built from 15 residues. J was trimmed by 2 bases and V by 3 bases; bases with no gene match: 0. Germline CDR1 reads MNHNS; CDR2 reads SASEGT.

This clone was found a few times. The J gene is TRBJ1-6, the V gene TRBV5-1; D might be TRBD1 (5 bases). The CDR3 length is 14 residues. The germline V gene has CDR1 SGHRS and CDR2 YFSETQ. V dropped 4 bases and J dropped 6 bases, with 11 bases sitting between them. CDR3 sequence reads: CASSGSGGNSPLHF. CDR3 bases: TGCGCCAGCAGCGGGTCGGGGGGTAATTCACCCCTCCACTTT.

This clone was seen many times. The rearrangement uses TRBV30 and TRBJ2-3; D might be TRBD2 (5 bases). Between the trimmed V and J ends, which lost 4 bases and 1 base, there was a span of 12 bases. The CDR3 consists of 14 residues. The V gene's germline CDR1 is GTSNPN and CDR2 SVGIG (reference sequence). The CDR3 region is CAWIGVYGTDTQYF. DNA of the CDR3: TGTGCCTGGATCGGGGTTTATGGCACAGATACGCAGTATTTT.

The rearrangement uses TRBV11-2 and TRBJ2-7, with D uncertain. Germline lookup yields CDR1 SGHAT and CDR2 FQNNGV. The CDR3 contains 16 residues. V was trimmed by 0 bases and J by 3 bases, leaving 15 bases between them. CDR3 amino acids: CASSLEASGRFYEQYF. Here the CDR3 DNA reads TGTGCCAGCAGCTTAGAAGCCTCGGGCAGGTTCTACGAGCAGTACTTC.

This clone was detected ten times or more. The chain employs TRBV7-2 and TRBJ2-1; possibly TRBD2 for D (6 bases). The CDR3 totals 15 residues. The V and J ends lost 4 bases and 0 bases respectively, with 10 bases between them. From germline, CDR1 is SGHTA and CDR2 FQGNSA. This CDR3 is CASSSSSDSYNEQFF. The CDR3, as DNA: TGTGCCAGCAGCTCGTCTAGCGACTCCTACAATGAGCAGTTCTTC.

This clone was detected ten times or more. This chain connects TRBV6-2 or TRBV6-3 to TRBJ2-1; tentative D call: TRBD2 (5 bases). Germline V gene data show CDR1 as MNHEY and CDR2 as SVGEGT. The CDR3 is 14 amino acids. Trimming shortened V by 0 bases and J by 6 bases, and 9 bases separated the two germline ends. The CDR3 protein is CASSYSLGINEQFF. The CDR3 DNA reads TGTGCCAGCAGTTACTCACTAGGGATCAATGAGCAGTTCTTC.

This clone was found a few times. V is TRBV18 and J is TRBJ2-3; 7 nucleotides match TRBD1. J lost 4 bases, V lost 1 base, and 17 bases had no gene match. The CDR3 contains 19 residues. The germline gives CDR1 KGHSH, CDR2 LQKENI. CDR3 loop: CASSPRQTGIRKGSDTQYF. Here the CDR3 DNA reads TGTGCCAGCTCACCACGCCAGACAGGGATAAGAAAAGGGTCAGATACGCAGTATTTT. Drawing the rest from reference TRBV18 and TRBJ2-3, the complete variable domain is NAGVMQNPRHLVRRRGQEARLRCSPMKGHSHVYWYRQLPEEGLKFMVYLQKENIIDESGMPKERFSAEFPKEGPSILRIQQVVRGDSAAYFCASSPRQTGIRKGSDTQYFGPGTRLTVL.

The chain uses TRBV5-1 and TRBJ2-3; D is unresolved. Looked up from germline, CDR1 is SGHRS and CDR2 is YFSETQ. The CDR3 consists of 12 residues. The germline V and J ends were trimmed by 4 bases and 3 bases, with 6 bases remaining between them. CDR3 sequence reads: CASSLVTDTQYF. Here the CDR3 DNA reads TGCGCCAGCAGCCTTGTTACAGATACGCAGTATTTT.

The chain is built from TRBV30 and TRBJ2-3; 7 bases agree with TRBD1. Germline loops: CDR1 GTSNPN, CDR2 SVGIG (reference sequence). Germline trimming cut 1 base from V and 2 bases from J; bases unmatched to any gene: 6. CDR3 size: 15 residues. The CDR3 region is CAWSDRGGFTDTQYF. For the CDR3, the DNA is TGTGCCTGGAGTGACAGGGGCGGATTCACAGATACGCAGTATTTT.

For this clone: One junction end disagrees with the germline gene, perhaps due to a read error. This chain joins TRBV2 and TRBJ2-7; D perhaps matches TRBD1 (5 bases). The CDR3 sequence is 15 residues long. Germline CDR1 and CDR2: SNHLY and FYNNEI. For the CDR3, the DNA is TGTGCCAGCAGTGAATACGAAGTTGGGGCCTACGAGCAGTACTTT. The encoded protein is CASSEYEVGAYEQYF. Filled out from reference TRBV2 and TRBJ2-7, the complete variable domain reads EPEVTQTPSHQVTQMGQEVILRCVPISNHLYFYWYRQILGQKVEFLVSFYNNEISEKSEIFDDQFSVERPDGSNFTLKIRSTKLEDSAMYFCASSEYEVGAYEQYFGPGTRLTVT.

V is TRBV2 and J is TRBJ1-5; the D is unclear. This CDR3 region has 14 residues. V was trimmed by 4 bases and J by 6 bases, leaving 13 bases between them. CDR1 and CDR2 from the germline V gene are SNHLY and FYNNEI. The CDR3 nucleotides are TGTGCCAGCAGTGCACAGTGTAAGGGTCAGCCCCAGCATTTT. It codes for CASSAQCKGQPQHF.

This clone was counted ten times or more. The CDR3 is CASIAGRLANYGYTF. DNA for the CDR3: TGTGCCAGTATTGCAGGACGACTAGCTAACTATGGCTACACCTTC. The chain has TRBV19 and TRBJ1-2; D call uncertain. The germline gives CDR1 LNHDA, CDR2 SQIVND (reference sequence). Trimming pared 7 bases from V and 0 bases from J, leaving 15 bases between. The CDR3 contains 15 residues.

The chain uses TRBV30 and TRBJ2-7; no firm D call. The CDR3 totals 13 residues. Germline values: CDR1 GTSNPN, CDR2 SVGIG (reference sequence). V was cut by 4 bases and J by 5 bases, with 15 bases left in between. The CDR3 loop is CAWTFGRSNEQYF. DNA for the CDR3: TGTGCCTGGACATTTGGCAGGAGCAACGAGCAGTACTTC.

CDR3 in DNA: TGTGCCAGCAGGCTTAAAGCGGGAGCAGAGCCCGAGCAGTACTTC. This encodes CASRLKAGAEPEQYF. The chain joins TRBV28 to TRBJ2-7; TRBD2 matches 8 bases. V lost 6 bases, J lost 6 bases, and 13 bases stayed unmatched. Germline assignment: CDR1 MDHEN and CDR2 SYDVKM. The CDR3 has 15 amino acids.

This clone was observed a few times. The rearrangement uses TRBV19 and TRBJ2-1; D possibly matches TRBD1 or TRBD2 (5 bases each). The CDR3 covers 14 residues. V dropped 9 bases and J dropped 5 bases, with 17 bases sitting between them. CDR1 and CDR2 from the germline V gene are LNHDA and SQIVND (reference sequence). The CDR3 nucleotides are TGTGCCAGCGGGGCGTATAGGTGGGACAATGAGCAGTTCTTC. Translation: CASGAYRWDNEQFF.